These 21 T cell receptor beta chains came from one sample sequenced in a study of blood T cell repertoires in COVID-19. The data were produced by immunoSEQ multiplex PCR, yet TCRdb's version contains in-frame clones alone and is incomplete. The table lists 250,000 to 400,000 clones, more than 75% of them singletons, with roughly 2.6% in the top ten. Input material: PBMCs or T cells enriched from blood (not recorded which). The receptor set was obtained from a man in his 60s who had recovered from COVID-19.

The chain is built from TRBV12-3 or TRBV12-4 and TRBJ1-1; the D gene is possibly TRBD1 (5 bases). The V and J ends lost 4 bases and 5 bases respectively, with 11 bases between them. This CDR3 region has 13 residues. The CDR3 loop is CASSWGPQTEAFF. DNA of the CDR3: TGTGCCAGCAGTTGGGGCCCTCAGACTGAAGCTTTCTTT.

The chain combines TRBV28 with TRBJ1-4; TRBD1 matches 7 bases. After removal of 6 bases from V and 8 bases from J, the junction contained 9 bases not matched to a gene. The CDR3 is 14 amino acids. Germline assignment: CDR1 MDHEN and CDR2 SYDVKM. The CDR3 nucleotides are TGTGCCAGCAGACAACAGGGGCGGGAAGAAAAACTGTTTTTT. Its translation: CASRQQGREEKLFF.

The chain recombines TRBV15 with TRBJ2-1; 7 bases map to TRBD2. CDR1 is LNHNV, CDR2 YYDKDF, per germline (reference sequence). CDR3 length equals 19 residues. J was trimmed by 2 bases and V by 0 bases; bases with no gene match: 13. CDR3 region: CATSRDKRPAGYTYNEQFF. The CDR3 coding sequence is TGTGCCACCAGCAGAGATAAACGTCCAGCGGGGTACACCTACAATGAGCAGTTCTTC.

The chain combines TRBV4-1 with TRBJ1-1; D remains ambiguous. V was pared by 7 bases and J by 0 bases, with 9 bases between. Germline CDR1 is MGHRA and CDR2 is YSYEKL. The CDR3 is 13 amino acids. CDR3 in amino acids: CASTRVLNTEAFF. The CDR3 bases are TGCGCCAGCACCCGGGTGTTGAACACTGAAGCTTTCTTT.

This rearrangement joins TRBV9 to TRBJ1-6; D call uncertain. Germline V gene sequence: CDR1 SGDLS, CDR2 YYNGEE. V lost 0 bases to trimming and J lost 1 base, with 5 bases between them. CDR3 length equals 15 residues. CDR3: CASSVAGSYNSPLHF. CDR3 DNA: TGTGCCAGCAGCGTAGCGGGGTCCTATAATTCACCCCTCCACTTT.

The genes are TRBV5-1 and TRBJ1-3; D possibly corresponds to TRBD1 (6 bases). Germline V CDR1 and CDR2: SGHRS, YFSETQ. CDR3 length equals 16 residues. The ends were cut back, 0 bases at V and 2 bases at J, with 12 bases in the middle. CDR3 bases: TGCGCCAGCAGCTTGGGGAAGGGACAACCTGGAAACACCATATATTTT. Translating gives CASSLGKGQPGNTIYF.

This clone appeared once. In DNA form, the CDR3 reads TGTGCCAGCAGTGTAGAGGACACCAATGAGCAGTTCTTC. It specifies CASSVEDTNEQFF. This chain links TRBV2 with TRBJ2-1; maybe TRBD1 (5 bases). The CDR3 sequence is 13 residues long. Germline lookup yields CDR1 SNHLY and CDR2 FYNNEI. Trimming left V 4 bases short and J 6 bases short, with 10 bases between.

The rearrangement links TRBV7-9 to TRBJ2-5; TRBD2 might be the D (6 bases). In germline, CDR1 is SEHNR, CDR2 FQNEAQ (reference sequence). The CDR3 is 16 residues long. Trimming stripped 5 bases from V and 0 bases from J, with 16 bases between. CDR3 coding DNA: TGTGCCAGCAGCCCCAGTGGGGGGAGATACCAAGAGACCCAGTACTTC. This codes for CASSPSGGRYQETQYF.

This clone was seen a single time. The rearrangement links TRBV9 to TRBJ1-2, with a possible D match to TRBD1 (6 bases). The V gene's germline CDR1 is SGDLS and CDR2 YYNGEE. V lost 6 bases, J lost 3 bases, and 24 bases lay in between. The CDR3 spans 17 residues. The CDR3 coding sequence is TGTGCCAGCACCCTCGGCCGGCGGGGGCGACGGGACTATGGCTACACCTTC. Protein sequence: CASTLGRRGRRDYGYTF.

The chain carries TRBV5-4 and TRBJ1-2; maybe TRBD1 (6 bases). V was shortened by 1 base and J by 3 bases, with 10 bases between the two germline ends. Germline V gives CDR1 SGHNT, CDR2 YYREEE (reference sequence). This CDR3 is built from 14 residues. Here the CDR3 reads CASSLTGFDYGYTF. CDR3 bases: TGTGCCAGCAGCTTGACAGGGTTTGACTATGGCTACACCTTC.

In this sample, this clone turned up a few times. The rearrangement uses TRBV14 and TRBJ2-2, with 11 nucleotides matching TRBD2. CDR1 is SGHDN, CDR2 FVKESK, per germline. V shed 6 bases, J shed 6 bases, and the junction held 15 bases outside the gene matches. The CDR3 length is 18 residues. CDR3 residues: CASRQTSGTARVPGELFF. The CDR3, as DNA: TGTGCCAGCAGGCAGACTAGCGGGACGGCCCGGGTGCCCGGGGAGCTGTTTTTT. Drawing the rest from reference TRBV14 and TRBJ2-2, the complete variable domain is EAGVTQFPSHSVIEKGQTVTLRCDPISGHDNLYWYRRVMGKEIKFLLHFVKESKQDESGMPNNRFLAERTGGTYSTLKVQPAELEDSGVYFCASRQTSGTARVPGELFFGEGSRLTVL.

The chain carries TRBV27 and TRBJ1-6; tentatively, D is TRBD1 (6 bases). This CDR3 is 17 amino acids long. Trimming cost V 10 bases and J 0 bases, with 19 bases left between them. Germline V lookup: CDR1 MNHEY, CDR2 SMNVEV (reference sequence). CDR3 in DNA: TGTGCCATCTCCCTACAGGGACCCAGCTCCTATAATTCACCCCTCCACTTT. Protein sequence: CAISLQGPSSYNSPLHF.

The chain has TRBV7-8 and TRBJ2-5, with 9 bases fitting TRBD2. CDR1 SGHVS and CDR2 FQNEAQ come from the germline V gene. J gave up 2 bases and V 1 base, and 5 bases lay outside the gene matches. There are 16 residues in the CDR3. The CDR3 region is CASSLVAGDLQETQYF. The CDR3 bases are TGTGCCAGCAGCTTAGTAGCGGGGGATTTACAAGAGACCCAGTACTTC.

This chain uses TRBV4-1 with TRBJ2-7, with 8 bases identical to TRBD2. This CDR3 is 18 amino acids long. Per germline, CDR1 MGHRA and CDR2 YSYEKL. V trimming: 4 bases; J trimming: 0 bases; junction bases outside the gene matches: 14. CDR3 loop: CASSLRPGRGLASYEQYF. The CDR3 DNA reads TGCGCCAGCAGCCTCCGACCCGGGAGGGGTTTGGCCTCCTACGAGCAGTACTTC.

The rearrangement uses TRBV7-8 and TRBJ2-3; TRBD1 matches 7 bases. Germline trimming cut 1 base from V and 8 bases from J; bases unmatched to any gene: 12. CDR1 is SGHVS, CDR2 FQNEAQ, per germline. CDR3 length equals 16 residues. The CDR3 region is CASSLGLGQPFSTQYF. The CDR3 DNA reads TGTGCCAGCAGCTTAGGTCTGGGACAGCCCTTTAGTACGCAGTATTTT.

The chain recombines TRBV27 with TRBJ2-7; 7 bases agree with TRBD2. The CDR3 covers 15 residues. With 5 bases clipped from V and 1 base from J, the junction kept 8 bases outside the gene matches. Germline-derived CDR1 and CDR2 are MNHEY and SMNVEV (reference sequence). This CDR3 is CASSPGGGSSYEQYF. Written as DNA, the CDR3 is TGTGCCAGCAGTCCCGGCGGGGGATCATCCTACGAGCAGTACTTC.

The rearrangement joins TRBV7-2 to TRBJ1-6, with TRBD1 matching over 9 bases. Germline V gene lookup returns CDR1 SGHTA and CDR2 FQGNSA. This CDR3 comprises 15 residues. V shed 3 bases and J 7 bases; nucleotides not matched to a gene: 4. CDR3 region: CASSFEDRGNSPLHF. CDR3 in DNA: TGTGCCAGCAGCTTTGAGGACAGGGGAAATTCACCCCTCCACTTT.

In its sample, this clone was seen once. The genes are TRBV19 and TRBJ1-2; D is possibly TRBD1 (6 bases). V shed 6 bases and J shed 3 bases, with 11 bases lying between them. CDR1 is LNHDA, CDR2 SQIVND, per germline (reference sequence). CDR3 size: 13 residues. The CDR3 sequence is CASSLGHYYGYTF. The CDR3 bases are TGTGCCAGTAGCTTGGGACATTACTATGGCTACACCTTC.

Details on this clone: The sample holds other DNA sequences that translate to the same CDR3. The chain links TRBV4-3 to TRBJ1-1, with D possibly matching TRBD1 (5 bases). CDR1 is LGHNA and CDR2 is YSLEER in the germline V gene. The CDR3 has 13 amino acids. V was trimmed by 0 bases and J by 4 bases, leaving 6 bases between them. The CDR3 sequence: CASSQERGTEAFF. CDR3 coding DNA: TGCGCCAGCAGCCAAGAAAGGGGCACTGAAGCTTTCTTT.

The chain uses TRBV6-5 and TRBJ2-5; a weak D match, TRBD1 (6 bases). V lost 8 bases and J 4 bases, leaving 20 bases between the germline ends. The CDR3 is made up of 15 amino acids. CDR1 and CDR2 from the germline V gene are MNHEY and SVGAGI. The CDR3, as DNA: TGTGCCAGCGAGGGGGTTGCGTACGGCGGAGAGACCCAGTACTTC. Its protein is CASEGVAYGGETQYF.

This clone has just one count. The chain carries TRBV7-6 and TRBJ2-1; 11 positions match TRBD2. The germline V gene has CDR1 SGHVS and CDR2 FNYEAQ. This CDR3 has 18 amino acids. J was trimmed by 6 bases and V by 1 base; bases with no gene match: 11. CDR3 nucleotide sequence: TGTGCCAGCAGCTTAGGGCTAGCGGGGGGCGTAGGGGGCAATGAGCAGTTCTTC. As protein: CASSLGLAGGVGGNEQFF.